These 13 T cell receptor beta chains share one sample of origin, sequenced in a study of T cell repertoires in cytomegalovirus infection. Each CDR3 protein gets one entry after TCRdb re-called the reads with MiXCR. The sample has about 76,000 distinct CDR3 sequences; roughly 3.6% are singletons. The sample was PBMCs. These receptors were taken from a human donor in good health (CMV status not recorded). Some clones in this sample may be carry-over from other donors' samples.

This clonotype was detected ten times or more. The chain couples TRBV7-8 to TRBJ2-5, with 14 bases identical to TRBD2. The germline V gene has CDR1 SGHVS and CDR2 FQNEAQ. The trim removed 5 bases at V and 2 bases at J, leaving 4 bases unmatched. The CDR3 sequence is 16 residues long. The CDR3 DNA sequence: TGTGCCAGCAGCGCCCGACTAGCGGGGGGGCAAGAGACCCAGTACTTC. This gives the protein CASSARLAGGQETQYF. The whole variable domain, remainder taken from reference TRBV7-8 and TRBJ2-5, is GAGVSQSPRYKVAKRGQDVALRCDPISGHVSLFWYQQALGQGPEFLTYFQNEAQLDKSGLPSDRFFAERPEGSVSTLKIQRTQQEDSAVYLCASSARLAGGQETQYFGPGTRLLVL.

This clonotype was seen ten or more times. This sequence joins TRBV7-6 and TRBJ1-4, with D perhaps matching TRBD1 (5 bases). Trimming shortened V by 6 bases and J by 8 bases, and 22 bases separated the two germline ends. The CDR3 contains 16 residues. Germline V CDR1 and CDR2: SGHVS, FNYEAQ. CDR3 sequence: CASRPNTGAQEEKLFF. The CDR3 DNA reads as TGTGCCAGCAGGCCAAACACTGGGGCACAGGAAGAAAAACTGTTTTTT.

This clonotype was detected many times. This chain connects TRBV7-2 to TRBJ1-1; D not certain. This CDR3 spans 14 amino acids. The germline gives CDR1 SGHTA, CDR2 FQGNSA. The V end lost 1 base, the J end lost 1 base, and 7 bases lay between the germline ends. The DNA for the CDR3 is TGTGCCAGCAGCTTAGGCGGAACGAACACTGAAGCTTTCTTT. Residues: CASSLGGTNTEAFF.

This clonotype was counted ten times or more. This chain uses TRBV28 with TRBJ1-2; 8 bases fit TRBD1. Germline V CDR1 and CDR2: MDHEN, SYDVKM. The CDR3 is 14 residues long. V shed 5 bases and J 7 bases; nucleotides not matched to a gene: 9. In nucleotides, the CDR3 is TGTGCCAGCAGTCCACCCGGGACAGGCCTTGGCTACACCTTC. This translates into CASSPPGTGLGYTF.

This clonotype was counted many times. The chain has TRBV19 and TRBJ2-2; either TRBD1 or TRBD2 may supply D (5 bases each). This CDR3 comprises 14 residues. Between the trimmed V and J ends, which lost 7 bases and 4 bases, there was a span of 13 bases. Germline assignment: CDR1 LNHDA and CDR2 SQIVND (reference sequence). CDR3 region: CASKDPGSTGELFF. The CDR3 DNA sequence: TGTGCCAGTAAAGACCCAGGGAGCACCGGGGAGCTGTTTTTT.

Ten or more counts support this clonotype. The junction and the germline gene differ at one end; a read error may be behind it. The chain has TRBV5-5 and TRBJ1-6; 7 bases agree with TRBD1. CDR1 and CDR2 from the germline V gene are SGHKS and YYEKEE (reference sequence). The CDR3 consists of 14 residues. CDR3 protein: CVSSLLQGGSPLHF. The CDR3 DNA reads TGTGTCAGCAGCTTGTTGCAGGGGGGATCACCCCTCCACTTT.

This clonotype was counted many times. The chain has TRBV14 and TRBJ1-1; D uncertain. V was cut by 6 bases and J by 1 base, with 9 bases left in between. The CDR3 contains 13 residues. Germline values: CDR1 SGHDN, CDR2 FVKESK. The CDR3: CASSWRGNTEAFF. The DNA of the CDR3 is TGTGCCAGCAGTTGGAGAGGGAACACTGAAGCTTTCTTT.

This clonotype was picked up many times. The rearrangement links TRBV4-2 to TRBJ2-7; no firm D call. CDR1 LGHNA and CDR2 YNFKEQ come from the germline V gene. The V end lost 0 bases, the J end lost 1 base, and 7 bases lay between the germline ends. This CDR3 spans 14 amino acids. The CDR3 sequence is CASSQDAASYEQYF. The CDR3 DNA reads TGTGCCAGCAGCCAAGATGCCGCATCCTACGAGCAGTACTTC.

This clonotype showed up many times. The chain couples TRBV5-4 to TRBJ1-1; no clear D gene. V was pared by 4 bases and J by 3 bases, with 13 bases between. Germline-derived CDR1 and CDR2 are SGHNT and YYREEE (reference sequence). The CDR3 runs 14 residues. The CDR3 loop is CASSPKSPYTEAFF. CDR3 coding DNA: TGTGCCAGCAGCCCTAAGAGCCCTTACACTGAAGCTTTCTTT.

There are many counts of this clonotype. The chain couples TRBV7-2 to TRBJ1-1, with a tentative D call TRBD1 (5 bases). CDR3 length equals 15 residues. V lost 6 bases and J lost 1, with 15 bases in between. Per germline, CDR1 SGHTA and CDR2 FQGNSA. The CDR3 loop is CASRPTGQGNTEAFF. DNA of the CDR3: TGTGCCAGCAGACCCACGGGGCAGGGGAACACTGAAGCTTTCTTT.

This clonotype has a count of ten or more. This chain connects TRBV7-6 to TRBJ1-1, with 7 bases identical to TRBD1. There are 15 residues in the CDR3. The V gene end was trimmed by 5 bases and the J gene end by 1 base; junction bases not matched to a gene: 7. From germline, CDR1 is SGHVS and CDR2 FNYEAQ. CDR3 nucleotides: TGTGCCAGCAGCACCCGCGGGGACAGGAACACTGAAGCTTTCTTT. It encodes CASSTRGDRNTEAFF.

This clonotype was observed many times. V and J are TRBV27 and TRBJ2-1; D gene unclear. This CDR3 contains 13 residues. CDR1 MNHEY and CDR2 SMNVEV come from the germline V gene (reference sequence). V lost 6 bases and J lost 13, with 19 bases in between. This CDR3 is CASSPEIQSAQFF. The CDR3, as DNA: TGTGCCAGCAGCCCCGAAATACAGTCCGCTCAGTTCTTC.

The sample holds many counts of this clonotype. For the CDR3, the DNA is TGTGCCAGTAGCTGGACTAGGGACGCGATCTACGAGCAGTACTTC. Residues: CASSWTRDAIYEQYF. This sequence joins TRBV19 and TRBJ2-7, with 7 bases fitting TRBD2. This CDR3 has 15 amino acids. CDR1 and CDR2 (germline): LNHDA, SQIVND (reference sequence). Trimming removed 6 bases from V and 3 bases from J; junction bases left unmatched: 11.